This T cell receptor (beta chain) was recovered during a study of molecular identifiers for immune sequencing clone quantification. The wider study: For replicates, RNA isolated from around 20,000 or 100,000 naive CD8 cells was divided into five portions, of which four were sequenced.

Input for naive CD8 libraries was roughly 20,000 to 1,000,000 sorted cells; the RNA fraction used was 10%, 30% or 50%. CDR1 and CDR2 (germline): SEHNR, FQNEAQ (reference sequence). Trimming pared 2 bases from V and 5 bases from J, leaving 15 bases between. The CDR3 is made up of 16 amino acids. With listed TCR primers and previously described methods, bulk TCR libraries were prepared. Each CDR3 protein is one row after TCRdb ran MiXCR on the PCR reads. The table shows about 640,000 distinct CDR3 sequences, with roughly 21% occurring only once. The V call is TRBV7-9, the J call TRBJ2-2, with D tentatively TRBD2 (6 bases). The receptor's source is a human donor in good health. Some libraries in this study had Jurkat cell RNA spiked in. Sequenced: naive CD8+ T cells from blood, with Jurkat cell RNA spiked in. This sample's subset: FACS-sorted CD8+CD4-CCR7+CD45RA+ naive T cells. DNA of the CDR3: TGTGCCAGCAGCTTAAGTAGGGGAGGAAAGACCGGGGAGCTGTTTTTT. Translated: CASSLSRGGKTGELFF.